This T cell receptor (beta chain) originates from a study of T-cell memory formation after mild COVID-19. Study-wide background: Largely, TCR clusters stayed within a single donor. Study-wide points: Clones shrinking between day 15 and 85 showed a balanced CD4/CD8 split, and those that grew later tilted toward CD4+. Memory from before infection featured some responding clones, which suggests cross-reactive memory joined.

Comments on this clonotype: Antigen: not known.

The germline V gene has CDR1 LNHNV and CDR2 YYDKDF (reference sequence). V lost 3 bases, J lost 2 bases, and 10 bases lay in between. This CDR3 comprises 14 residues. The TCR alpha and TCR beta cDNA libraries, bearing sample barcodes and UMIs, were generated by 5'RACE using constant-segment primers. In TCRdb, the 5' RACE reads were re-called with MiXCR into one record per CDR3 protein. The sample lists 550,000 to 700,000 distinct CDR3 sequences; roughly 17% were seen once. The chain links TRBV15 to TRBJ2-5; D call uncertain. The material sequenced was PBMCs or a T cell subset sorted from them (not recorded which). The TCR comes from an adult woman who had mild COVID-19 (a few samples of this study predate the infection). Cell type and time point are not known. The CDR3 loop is CATSRFTEQETQYF. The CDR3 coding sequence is TGTGCCACCAGCAGGTTTACTGAGCAAGAGACCCAGTACTTC.